A selection of T cell receptor beta chains follows, all from one sample in a study of beta chain features in type 1 diabetes. Assay used: immunoSEQ multiplex PCR; TCRdb lists only in-frame clones, some missing. The repertoire holds 810,000 or so clones, about 17% seen once, with around 0.02% in the top ten. What was sequenced was naive CD4+ T cells from blood. Every receptor here comes from a woman under 30 in good health. Each CDR3 is given with its conserved first and last residue.

v_call cdr3_aa
TRBV7-3 CASSLGLAGGTGETQYF
TRBV7-9 CASSLKGAGETQYF
TRBV29-1 CSVVRTSGTDTQYF
TRBV2 CASRYSGISHEQYF
TRBV7-8 CASSLSRLGRRGTEAFF
TRBV6-6 CASSFSRGTGELFF
TRBV9 CASSASGQGGNTIYF
TRBV7-2 CASSFSSQNTGELFF
TRBV28 CASSRGGVANEQYF
TRBV4-2 CASSQDASGSVRVQYF
TRBV6-6 CASSTSGSGFYNEQFF
TRBV7-2 CASSRALVYNEQFF
TRBV28 CASSMRTGSIREQYF
TRBV28 CASNRQGYGYTF
TRBV21-1 CASSKGEGTALCEQFF
TRBV29-1 CSVMEVDTQYF
TRBV5-1 CASSPDGSRLYEQYF
TRBV5-4 CASSSDTQTEAFF
TRBV4-3 CASSQGLYSEQFF
TRBV5-4 CASSLGPLRLAGDVEQFF
TRBV5-4 CASSLGGLQDTQYF
TRBV29-1 CSVVGSNTEAFF
TRBV5-1 CASSLATGGRENIQYF
TRBV28 CASSSPDRAKETQYF
TRBV28 CASSRDFFRQGGWGYTF
TRBV10-1 CASSDGGNTEAFF
TRBV11-2 CASMQVAGGPGLGTDTQYF
TRBV5-1 CASSRWTSGTDTQYF
TRBV7-9 CASSRNGRDYGYTF
TRBV7-9 CASSNVQGQPQHF
TRBV29-1 CSACREPVETQYF
TRBV6-6 CASTGMPMNTEAFF
TRBV5-1 CASSRADYEQYF
TRBV2 CASSELTGGSNTEAFF
TRBV7-9 CASTNQGNYGYTF
TRBV19 CASRFGTPRNTEAFF
TRBV6-5 CASSYSGQGSYGYTF
TRBV28 CASSFSTVNTEAFF
TRBV2 CASSNFPRSGGINYGYTF
TRBV7-2 CASSSTGSDTGELFF
TRBV6-5 CASKRDSISSYEQYF
TRBV11-1 CASSLVSSSPNEQFF
TRBV19 CASSRSRTSRTDTQYF
TRBV18 CASSPRTAGAQGTEAFF
TRBV27 CASTPNPQDRGTDTQYF